This TCR beta chain stems from a study of cytomegalovirus exposure and HLA in healthy donors (dated by TCRdb to the late 2010s). For context, the study as a whole: The 500 to 700 repertoires of the first cohort and the roughly 110 validation repertoires were produced on the same platform, according to a later analysis. The study aimed to test whether signatures of past pathogen exposure could be identified by cataloging public T cell receptors. High-throughput TCR immunosequencing, statistical association of individual TCRs with disease status, and machine learning were combined to predict cytomegalovirus infection status. In addition to the first cohort of roughly 670 subjects, a separate validation cohort of 120 different subjects was used.

Library preparation employed the immunoSEQ multiplex PCR assay. As for the authors' bioinformatics: To diagnose cytomegalovirus status from the catalog of TCR beta chain sequences, a statistical classification framework was built. Drawn from immuneACCESS, this table holds only the in-frame rearrangements with V and J called that TCRdb kept. Clones are partly lost; checked studies trace under half to an unresolved V gene and leave the rest unexplained. V, J and clone size were drawn from that table, and D and trimming were deduced from the DNA. This sample is represented by under 150,000 clones; approximately 86% of them were singletons. The top ten constitute roughly 9% of the sample. What the research found in general, with its limitations: A later analysis had no HLA typing for the validation cohort, so co-occurrence there was scored across all 130 or so repertoires. In vitro tests confirmed that a few of the cytomegalovirus-associated TCR beta chains recognize cytomegalovirus antigens. While some public TCRs were present in many individuals, most TCR sequences turned up only very rarely across donors. In a later analysis, TCRs clustered in the first cohort were found to also tend to co-occur in the roughly 110 validation repertoires, with approximately 95% of cluster scores above 0. According to the authors, the approach could potentially be generalized to other disease states and immunological phenotypes. The classifier was reported to diagnose cytomegalovirus status with high specificity and sensitivity in both the original cohort and the validation cohort. In the study, 164 TCR beta chains were listed as associated with cytomegalovirus.

The donors belonged to the validation cohort of around 110 subjects, which was separate from the approximately 700-subject first cohort. CDR1 and CDR2 were assigned from the germline V gene as KGHSH and LQKENI. Trimming at the junction amounts to 3 bases on V and 8 bases on J, and the germline ends lie 16 bases apart. From cysteine to phenylalanine, the CDR3 is 15 amino acids long. CDR3 DNA only is kept here, 45 bases in frame from base 1. About this clone: The antigen this receptor binds is unknown. No much larger clone is present one base from it, and per-base qualities are unavailable.

Sample: PBMCs. The sequence derives from a man between 18 and 35 years old in good health and CMV-seropositive. The sequence is built from TRBV18 and TRBJ1-4, and possibly TRBD1, on 5 matching bases. The CDR3: CASSPSTGGDEKLFF. The DNA sequence is TGTGCCAGCTCACCTAGTACGGGGGGAGACGAAAAACTGTTTTTT.